This record concerns one T cell receptor beta chain sequence. Its antigen is not identified. This sample was included in a study of cytomegalovirus exposure and HLA in healthy donors. Study-level background: Drawn from HLA-typed donors, about 82 million unique TCRs were held in an early data release. The study, taken as a whole, reports: After further analysis at a later stage, 17,000 or so TCR beta sequences were associated with HLA alleles at 0.05 false discovery rate. Analyses of presence/absence relied on an assumption of roughly uniform sequencing depth across donors. From TCR beta sequences, most subjects' HLA-A and HLA-B alleles were reportedly predicted accurately.

The CDR3 consists of 14 residues. Germline-derived CDR1 and CDR2 are SGHDT and YYEEEE. The V gene lost 5 bases and the J gene lost 7 bases, with 16 bases spanning the gap. The PCR used 60 Vbeta and 13 Jbeta primers. Clones were sequenced by immunoSEQ multiplex PCR, and TCRdb holds only the in-frame ones, with some missing. The profile shows approximately 190,000 clones, 85% to 90% of them singletons. The V call is TRBV5-6, the J call TRBJ2-1; no definite D call. This receptor was taken from a man aged 25-45 years in good health and CMV-seronegative. Sequenced material: PBMCs. CDR3 region: CASSTLGFTNEQFF. CDR3 sequence (DNA): TGTGCCAGCAGTACATTGGGCTTCACAAATGAGCAGTTCTTC.